This TCR beta chain was observed in a study of T cell repertoires in cytomegalovirus infection. Study at large: TCR beta signatures that were public indicated CMV infection and matching HLA type. Study-wide points: Summed frequency of public TCR beta families distinguished CMV carriers with the relevant HLA. The ex vivo response was dominated by HLA-C-restricted CMV-specific TCR beta clonotypes.

V lost 4 bases, J lost 3 bases, and 18 bases lay in between. The CDR3 spans 17 residues. Germline loops: CDR1 LNHDA, CDR2 SQIVND (reference sequence). TCRdb called the reads again in MiXCR, with one record for every CDR3 protein. The table records about 530,000 distinct CDR3 sequences, 26% of them present only once. On this clonotype: The antigen remains unidentified.

Input material: PBMCs. The rearrangement uses TRBV19 and TRBJ2-2; possible D gene TRBD2, 5 bases. This clonotype was sampled from a human donor in good health (CMV status not recorded). Some clones in this sample may be carry-over from other donors' samples. Here the CDR3 reads CASSTPNSASDTGELFF. Here the CDR3 DNA reads TGTGCCAGTAGTACCCCAAATAGCGCGAGTGACACCGGGGAGCTGTTTTTT.